These 26 T cell receptor beta chains were all obtained from the same sample, sequenced in a study of CD8+ T cells in alopecia areata (dated by TCRdb to the late 2010s). The intended sense of this specimen's time point label: around 4 weeks on oral tofacitinib. In light of the paper, this sample's treatment or condition label describes: oral pan-JAK inhibitor, 5-10 mg twice daily. The method was the immunoSEQ multiplex PCR assay. For TCR sequencing, RNA was extracted from every sample and reverse transcribed into cDNA to serve as template. Held by TCRdb, this immuneACCESS table contains in-frame sequences only and omits some clones. Under half of the omission traces to an unresolved V gene where checked; the cause of the rest is unknown. This sample lists more than 100,000 clones; around 56% were detected once. The ten largest clones take up around 0.44% of the sample. The sequencing used CD4+ T cells sorted from blood, collected at week 4, from a patient treated with tofacitinib. These receptors all come from a human donor with alopecia areata.

The genes are TRBV2 and TRBJ1-4, with D possibly being TRBD1 (5 bases). The V end was cut by 8 bases, the J end by 8 bases, with 9 bases between. Germline CDR1 is SNHLY and CDR2 is FYNNEI. CDR3 length: 11 residues. The CDR3 DNA reads as TGTGCCAGCTCGGGGGTGGAAAAACTGTTTTTT. Translation gives CASSGVEKLFF.

The V gene is TRBV29-1, the J gene TRBJ2-3, with 7 positions matching TRBD1. The J segment lost 3 bases and the V segment lost 8 bases, leaving 5 bases of the junction unmatched. The CDR3 is 12 amino acids. In germline, CDR1 is SQVTM, CDR2 ANQGSEA. The CDR3 DNA reads as TGCAGCATCAAACAGGGGACAGATACGCAGTATTTT. Its protein product is CSIKQGTDTQYF.

The J gene is TRBJ1-1, the V gene TRBV6-5; TRBD1 matches 7 bases. The V and J ends lost 0 bases and 0 bases, in that order; junction bases with no gene match: 4. The germline V gene has CDR1 MNHEY and CDR2 SVGAGI. The CDR3 consists of 16 residues. CDR3 in DNA: TGTGCCAGCAGTTACTCTCGGACAGGTATGAACACTGAAGCTTTCTTT. It yields the protein CASSYSRTGMNTEAFF.

A word on this clone: The sample carries other DNA sequences with the same CDR3. In DNA, the CDR3 is TGCGCCAGCAGCCCAGGGGAAGAGACCCAGTACTTC. This sequence encodes CASSPGEETQYF. The V call is TRBV5-1, the J call TRBJ2-5; TRBD1 might be the D (6 bases). V lost 4 bases and J lost 3, with 7 bases in between. This CDR3 has 12 amino acids. The germline V gene encodes CDR1 SGHRS and CDR2 YFSETQ.

In this sample, this clone turned up a few times. The V call is TRBV9, the J call TRBJ2-3; TRBD2 is a possible D gene (5 bases). V dropped 1 base and J dropped 4 bases, with 10 bases sitting between them. Germline V gene data show CDR1 as SGDLS and CDR2 as YYNGEE. The length of the CDR3 is 14 residues. The CDR3 DNA is TGTGCCAGCAGCGTAACAACTAGTTCAGATACGCAGTATTTT. The encoded protein is CASSVTTSSDTQYF. Full variable domain (rest looked up from reference TRBV9 and TRBJ2-3): DSGVTQTPKHLITATGQRVTLRCSPRSGDLSVYWYQQSLDQGLQFLIQYYNGEERAKGNILERFSAQQFPDLHSELNLSSLELGDSALYFCASSVTTSSDTQYFGPGTRLTVL.

V usage is TRBV19 and J usage is TRBJ2-1; 12 positions agree with TRBD2. Germline V gives CDR1 LNHDA, CDR2 SQIVND (reference sequence). This CDR3 spans 15 amino acids. V lost 7 bases and J lost 5; bases outside the gene matches: 6. CDR3 residues: CASNSLAGGDNEQFF. CDR3 DNA sequence: TGTGCCAGTAACTCCCTAGCGGGAGGGGACAATGAGCAGTTCTTC.

This clone was counted only a few times. The rearrangement links TRBV29-1 to TRBJ2-4, with a possible D match to TRBD1 (6 bases). The CDR3 length is 12 residues. CDR1 and CDR2 (germline): SQVTM, ANQGSEA. Trimming removed 5 bases at V and 9 bases at J, with 14 bases between. The chain's CDR3 is CSVNRVGCIQYF. As DNA, the CDR3 is TGCAGCGTTAACAGGGTCGGGTGCATTCAGTACTTC.

The rearrangement links TRBV4-1 to TRBJ2-7; maybe TRBD1 (6 bases). The CDR3 has 16 amino acids. Germline V gene lookup returns CDR1 MGHRA and CDR2 YSYEKL. The V end was cut by 0 bases, the J end by 2 bases, with 14 bases between. Written as DNA, the CDR3 is TGCGCCAGCAGCCAAGAACAAGGACAGCGTCCCTACGAGCAGTACTTC. Translated, it gives CASSQEQGQRPYEQYF.

This clone appeared many times. The chain employs TRBV29-1 and TRBJ1-5; D call uncertain. The V end lost 4 bases, the J end lost 7 bases, and 11 bases lay between the germline ends. Germline loops: CDR1 SQVTM, CDR2 ANQGSEA. The CDR3 consists of 12 residues. CDR3 sequence: CSVGEGRQPQHF. CDR3 sequence (DNA): TGCAGCGTTGGGGAGGGTAGACAGCCCCAGCATTTT.

This sequence joins TRBV29-1 and TRBJ1-1; D unclear. The germline gives CDR1 SQVTM, CDR2 ANQGSEA. The CDR3 length is 13 residues. Trimming cost V 7 bases and J 1 base, with 13 bases left between them. In DNA, the CDR3 is TGCAGCGCCCCGATGGAGTGGAACACTGAAGCTTTCTTT. It translates to CSAPMEWNTEAFF.

This chain connects TRBV30 to TRBJ2-1, with unresolved D. The CDR3 runs 11 residues. Trimming removed 4 bases at V and 4 bases at J, with 5 bases between. In germline, CDR1 is GTSNPN, CDR2 SVGIG (reference sequence). CDR3: CAWTSYNEQFF. The DNA of the CDR3 is TGTGCCTGGACCTCGTACAATGAGCAGTTCTTC.

The CDR3 DNA sequence: TGTGCCAGCAGCCCGCGGACAGGGCGGCCTAATTCACCCCTCCACTTT. This codes for CASSPRTGRPNSPLHF. This sequence joins TRBV7-9 and TRBJ1-6, with 8 bases matching TRBD1. CDR1 and CDR2 (germline): SEHNR, FQNEAQ (reference sequence). V lost 5 bases and J lost 6; bases outside the gene matches: 9. The CDR3 sequence is 16 residues long.

V and J are TRBV2 and TRBJ2-1, with D possibly being TRBD1 or TRBD2 (5 bases each). The CDR3 is 12 residues long. Germline loops: CDR1 SNHLY, CDR2 FYNNEI. Trimming stripped 3 bases from V and 9 bases from J, with 9 bases between. The CDR3 bases are TGTGCCAGCAGTGAGCTGGGACCTGAGCAGTTCTTC. Its protein is CASSELGPEQFF. The full variable domain, with the rest looked up from reference TRBV2 and TRBJ2-1, is EPEVTQTPSHQVTQMGQEVILRCVPISNHLYFYWYRQILGQKVEFLVSFYNNEISEKSEIFDDQFSVERPDGSNFTLKIRSTKLEDSAMYFCASSELGPEQFFGPGTRLTVL.

The rearrangement links TRBV2 to TRBJ1-5; D unclear. This CDR3 has 14 amino acids. Germline CDR1 SNHLY, CDR2 FYNNEI. V lost 2 bases, J lost 0 bases, and 5 bases lay in between. The CDR3: CASSENYSNQPQHF. CDR3 sequence (DNA): TGTGCCAGCAGTGAAAATTATAGCAATCAGCCCCAGCATTTT.

J is TRBJ1-2 and V is TRBV27; D ambiguous. The length of the CDR3 is 12 residues. V gave up 5 bases and J gave up 8 bases, with 12 bases separating them. The germline V gene encodes CDR1 MNHEY and CDR2 SMNVEV (reference sequence). For the CDR3, the DNA is TGTGCCAGCAGTCCGGTGGGGATCGGCTACACCTTC. As protein: CASSPVGIGYTF.

This clone was observed a few times. The chain has TRBV29-1 and TRBJ2-7; unclear D gene. The CDR3 length is 13 residues. V was clipped by 1 base and J by 2 bases, with 9 bases between them. Germline V gene data show CDR1 as SQVTM and CDR2 as ANQGSEA. CDR3 amino acids: CSVEGNGAYEQYF. The CDR3 coding sequence is TGCAGCGTTGAAGGTAACGGCGCCTACGAGCAGTACTTC.

V and J are TRBV30 and TRBJ1-3; the D is unclear. Per the germline V gene, CDR1 is GTSNPN and CDR2 is SVGIG (reference sequence). Trimming left V 4 bases short and J 0 bases short, with 7 bases between. CDR3 size: 13 residues. CDR3 bases: TGTGCCTGGACAAACCCCTCTGGAAACACCATATATTTT. It encodes CAWTNPSGNTIYF.

This sequence joins TRBV29-1 and TRBJ2-1, with 10 bases aligning to TRBD1. Germline loops: CDR1 SQVTM, CDR2 ANQGSEA. The V segment lost 6 bases and the J segment 8 bases; nucleotides outside the gene matches: 19. This CDR3 has 17 residues. The CDR3 DNA is TGCAGCGTCGCCCAGGACTTTCGACAGGGGGCAGGGGATGAGCAGTTCTTC. It translates to CSVAQDFRQGAGDEQFF.

This clone was counted only a few times. V gene TRBV19 combines with J gene TRBJ2-1; 10 nucleotides align to TRBD1. The junction had 8 bases not matched to a gene; V was cut back by 7 bases and J by 5 bases. The germline V gene has CDR1 LNHDA and CDR2 SQIVND (reference sequence). The CDR3 sequence is 15 residues long. The DNA for the CDR3 is TGTGCCAGTACCCTATCCGGGACAGGGGACAATGAGCAGTTCTTC. Translating gives CASTLSGTGDNEQFF.

The chain has TRBV9 and TRBJ1-1; tentatively, D is TRBD1 (5 bases). The length of the CDR3 is 14 residues. Trimming shortened V by 3 bases and J by 0 bases, and 9 bases separated the two germline ends. Germline V CDR1 and CDR2: SGDLS, YYNGEE. CDR3 in DNA: TGTGCCAGCAGCGGGGGACTGCTGAACACTGAAGCTTTCTTT. Protein product: CASSGGLLNTEAFF.

This chain connects TRBV29-1 to TRBJ2-2; D is possibly TRBD1 (5 bases). V was trimmed by 5 bases and J by 1 base, leaving 8 bases between them. The CDR3 sequence is 13 residues long. Per germline, CDR1 SQVTM and CDR2 ANQGSEA. The CDR3 reads CSVPRENTGELFF. The CDR3 region has the DNA TGCAGCGTTCCCAGGGAGAACACCGGGGAGCTGTTTTTT.

The CDR3 region is CASSSVTSGGPRQTQYF. Here the CDR3 DNA reads TGTGCCAGCAGCTCCGTAACTAGCGGGGGCCCCCGCCAGACCCAGTACTTC. The chain couples TRBV7-2 to TRBJ2-5; 11 nucleotides agree with TRBD2. The V gene's germline CDR1 is SGHTA and CDR2 FQGNSA. V lost 4 bases to trimming and J lost 6 bases; unmatched junction nucleotides: 13. This CDR3 has 17 amino acids. The complete variable domain, with remaining parts taken from reference TRBV7-2 and TRBJ2-5, reads GAGVSQSPSNKVTEKGKDVELRCDPISGHTALYWYRQSLGQGLEFLIYFQGNSAPDKSGLPSDRFSAERTGGSVSTLTIQRTQQEDSAVYLCASSSVTSGGPRQTQYFGPGTRLLVL.

The V and J genes are TRBV30 and TRBJ2-5; 9 positions match TRBD2. V shed 4 bases and J 1 base; nucleotides not matched to a gene: 1. The CDR3 is made up of 13 amino acids. Germline values: CDR1 GTSNPN, CDR2 SVGIG (reference sequence). The CDR3 spells CAWTSGVQETQYF. The CDR3 bases are TGTGCCTGGACTAGCGGGGTCCAAGAGACCCAGTACTTC.

This clone was observed a handful of times. This rearrangement joins TRBV5-1 to TRBJ1-1; D uncertain. V was cut by 2 bases and J by 11 bases, with 19 bases left in between. The CDR3 covers 14 residues. The germline gives CDR1 SGHRS, CDR2 YFSETQ. CDR3 nucleotide sequence: TGCGCCAGCAGCTTAACCGGGCTTCGCTCGTCGGCTTTCTTT. Protein product: CASSLTGLRSSAFF.

The rearrangement uses TRBV29-1 and TRBJ1-1; D is ambiguous. There are 13 residues in the CDR3. V was shortened by 2 bases and J by 2 bases, with 9 bases between the two germline ends. Per the germline V gene, CDR1 is SQVTM and CDR2 is ANQGSEA. The CDR3 nucleotides are TGCAGCGTTGAACACAGATTCAACACTGAAGCTTTCTTT. Protein sequence: CSVEHRFNTEAFF. The entire variable domain, with the rest obtained from reference TRBV29-1 and TRBJ1-1, is as follows: SAVISQKPSRDICQRGTSLTIQCQVDSQVTMMFWYRQQPGQSLTLIATANQGSEATYESGFVIDKFPISRPNLTFSTLTVSNMSPEDSSIYLCSVEHRFNTEAFFGQGTRLTVV.

This clone occurred a few times. The chain couples TRBV4-1 to TRBJ1-5; the D is unclear. This CDR3 has 14 amino acids. The germline CDR1 and CDR2 sequences are MGHRA and YSYEKL. The V end was cut by 3 bases, the J end by 2 bases, with 8 bases between. The DNA of the CDR3 is TGCGCCAGCAGCCAGTATGATGGCAATCAGCCCCAGCATTTT. This translates into CASSQYDGNQPQHF.